This TCR beta chain emerged from a study of blood T cell repertoires in COVID-19. Assay used: immunoSEQ multiplex PCR; TCRdb lists only in-frame clones, some missing. This sample has under 450,000 clones, with about 87% found just once. In germline, CDR1 is SGHDT, CDR2 YYEEEE. CDR3 size: 14 residues. Trimming left V 2 bases short and J 0 bases short, with 8 bases between. Participant ages covered roughly 18 to 90 years across 25 or so US areas. This TCR was recovered from a man between 25 and 39 years old who had recovered from COVID-19. The rearrangement uses TRBV5-6 and TRBJ1-1; D remains ambiguous. The sequencing input was PBMCs or T cells enriched from blood (not recorded which). This CDR3 reads CASSLIPLNTEAFF. The CDR3 DNA is TGTGCCAGCAGCTTAATCCCCTTGAACACTGAAGCTTTCTTT.